Given below is one T cell receptor beta chain in context. This sample stems from a study of T cell responses to AZD1222 COVID-19 vaccine. Germline CDR1 and CDR2: MNHEY and SVGAGI. The CDR3 runs 15 residues. The ends were cut back, 7 bases at V and 4 bases at J, with 17 bases in the middle. Data came from immunoSEQ multiplex PCR; TCRdb stores just in-frame clones and leaves some out. The sample lists 150,000 or so clones, 90% occurring once. The sample was peripheral blood, taken 28 days after the second AZD1222 dose. This TCR derives from an adult who received the AZD1222 COVID-19 vaccine. This rearrangement joins TRBV6-5 to TRBJ2-1, with D possibly being TRBD2 (6 bases). The CDR3 is CASKQDYNNYNEQFF. The CDR3 bases are TGTGCCAGCAAACAGGACTACAACAATTACAATGAGCAGTTCTTC.